These T cell receptor beta chains were read from a single sample in a study of cytomegalovirus exposure and HLA in healthy donors. Only in-frame clones appear in the TCRdb table, and some are missing; sequencing was by immunoSEQ multiplex PCR. The table lists 150,000 to 200,000 clones, 65% to 80% of them singletons. Sequenced material: PBMCs. These receptors all come from a female donor in good health and CMV-seronegative. CDR3s include the opening cysteine and the closing phenylalanine or tryptophan. Each record gives: D gene, J gene, clone size, V gene, CDR3 protein, CDR3 DNA. A D gene is named only where the DNA matches it firmly. Clone size is stated in some rows and not others, as once, few, many or a class when expanded.

D: NA; J: TRBJ1-1; size: NA; V: TRBV30; CDR3: CAWNTDGTEAFF; DNA: TGTGCCTGGAACACCGATGGCACTGAAGCTTTCTTT
D: TRBD2; J: TRBJ2-5; size: NA; V: TRBV7-3; CDR3: CASAGERQETQYF; DNA: TGTGCCAGCGCGGGAGAACGGCAAGAGACCCAGTACTTC
D: TRBD1; J: TRBJ1-2; size: once; V: TRBV30; CDR3: CAWSSPPGRGSRAYGYTF; DNA: TGTGCCTGGAGCTCACCGCCGGGCAGGGGGTCTAGGGCCTATGGCTACACCTTC
D: TRBD2; J: TRBJ2-1; size: NA; V: TRBV7-9; CDR3: CASSFQRGNEQFF; DNA: TGTGCCAGCAGCTTTCAGCGGGGGAATGAGCAGTTCTTC
D: TRBD2; J: TRBJ2-1; size: NA; V: TRBV4-2; CDR3: CASSPEASGTRWVNEQFF; DNA: TGTGCCAGCAGCCCAGAGGCATCAGGGACTAGGTGGGTCAATGAGCAGTTCTTC
D: NA; J: TRBJ1-4; size: NA; V: TRBV19; CDR3: CASSRQRNEKLFF; DNA: TGTGCCAGTAGTAGACAGAGAAATGAAAAACTGTTTTTT
D: NA; J: TRBJ1-1; size: once; V: TRBV10-3; CDR3: CAITSGNTEAFF; DNA: TGTGCCATCACGAGTGGGAACACTGAAGCTTTCTTT
D: TRBD1; J: TRBJ2-7; size: NA; V: TRBV25-1; CDR3: CASSVQGASYEQYF; DNA: TGTGCCAGCAGTGTCCAGGGGGCCTCCTACGAGCAGTACTTC
D: TRBD2; J: TRBJ2-1; size: NA; V: TRBV9; CDR3: CASSVGGRGGPNEQFF; DNA: TGTGCCAGCAGCGTAGGTGGCCGGGGGGGCCCCAATGAGCAGTTCTTC
D: TRBD1; J: TRBJ1-1; size: NA; V: TRBV5-1; CDR3: CASSFGTGDTEAFF; DNA: TGCGCCAGCAGCTTCGGGACAGGCGACACTGAAGCTTTCTTT
D: TRBD1; J: TRBJ2-2; size: NA; V: TRBV25-1; CDR3: CASRKLGQGSTGELFF; DNA: TGTGCCAGCAGGAAGTTGGGACAGGGGTCCACCGGGGAGCTGTTTTTT
D: NA; J: TRBJ2-7; size: NA; V: TRBV5-4; CDR3: CASSLAPGYEQYF; DNA: TGTGCCAGCAGCTTGGCCCCGGGCTACGAGCAGTACTTC
D: NA; J: TRBJ2-7; size: NA; V: TRBV10-1; CDR3: CASSEVETYEQYF; DNA: TGCGCCAGCAGTGAAGTTGAGACCTACGAGCAGTACTTC
D: TRBD2; J: TRBJ2-7; size: NA; V: TRBV7-2; CDR3: CASSLGTSGRTLSYEQYF; DNA: TGTGCCAGCAGCTTAGGGACTAGCGGGCGGACGCTCTCCTACGAGCAGTACTTC
D: TRBD1; J: TRBJ2-7; size: NA; V: TRBV5-1; CDR3: CASSARDRAYEQYF; DNA: TGCGCCAGCAGCGCCCGGGACAGGGCCTACGAGCAGTACTTC